The clone carrying this T cell receptor beta chain appeared a single time. Its target is not known. Primers for the PCR totalled 60 Vbeta and 13 Jbeta. Per the original data handling: Later reanalysis found 80 million or so unique TCR beta chains, 10 million to 14 million of them shared. Generated by immunoSEQ multiplex PCR, the TCRdb table keeps only in-frame clones and is missing some. D and trimming were read from the DNA, whereas the V and J calls and clone size are those reported in that table. The data show 150,000 or so clones, approximately 71% seen once. This specimen comes from a study of cytomegalovirus exposure and HLA in healthy donors. Germline CDR1 reads GTSNPN; CDR2 reads SVGIG (reference sequence). V shed 3 bases and J shed 5 bases, with 16 bases lying between them. This CDR3 comprises 14 residues. The study's findings and limits: Presence/absence analyses assumed roughly uniform sequencing depth across donors, which may not hold.

The source is a man under 40 in good health and CMV-seropositive. This chain links TRBV30 with TRBJ2-5; D possibly corresponds to TRBD2 (6 bases). Sequencing was carried out using PBMCs. CDR3 in DNA: TGTGCCTGGAGCAATGGAGGGTGGCAGGAGACCCAGTACTTC. This translates into CAWSNGGWQETQYF.